This passage covers 8 T cell receptor beta chains from one sample sequenced in a study of shared clonotypes between healthy human individuals. TCRdb's table, derived via immunoSEQ multiplex PCR, lists solely in-frame clones and lacks some. The sample contains nearly 2 million clones, just under 95% of which appear only once. CD45RO negativity and positive selection for CCR7 defined naive CD8 cells, a population that excluded terminally differentiated effector memory CD45RA+ cells. Sequencing was performed on naive CD8+ T cells sorted from blood. The source is a man between 18 and 29 years old in good health.

The chain uses TRBV5-1 and TRBJ2-1, with D possibly TRBD2 on 6 matching bases. From germline, CDR1 is SGHRS and CDR2 YFSETQ. The CDR3 covers 15 residues. The V end was cut by 2 bases, the J end by 5 bases, with 14 bases between. CDR3 sequence (DNA): TGCGCCAGCAGCTTCCGGGGAGGTCCCCACAATGAGCAGTTCTTC. Protein product: CASSFRGGPHNEQFF.

The chain recombines TRBV4-1 with TRBJ2-7, with D uncertain. In germline, CDR1 is MGHRA, CDR2 YSYEKL. Trimming took off 0 bases at V and 1 base at J, with 13 bases between the two ends. The CDR3 covers 16 residues. The CDR3, as DNA: TGCGCCAGCAGCCAAGAGCAGCCCCTCAGGTCCTACGAGCAGTACTTC. Amino acids: CASSQEQPLRSYEQYF.

The chain employs TRBV27 and TRBJ2-7; D unclear. The CDR3 has 14 amino acids. Germline V CDR1 and CDR2: MNHEY, SMNVEV (reference sequence). The V and J ends lost 7 bases and 3 bases respectively, with 16 bases between them. The CDR3 spells CASKPLGAYYEQYF. The CDR3 nucleotides read TGTGCCAGCAAGCCCCTCGGCGCCTACTACGAGCAGTACTTC.

V gene TRBV4-3 combines with J gene TRBJ2-7; the D gene is possibly TRBD2 (6 bases). This CDR3 has 18 residues. The germline V gene encodes CDR1 LGHNA and CDR2 YSLEER. Between the trimmed V and J ends, which lost 0 bases and 0 bases, there was a span of 18 bases. This chain's CDR3 is CASSQDPPNRLGSYEQYF. CDR3 DNA: TGCGCCAGCAGCCAAGATCCCCCTAATCGACTAGGCTCCTACGAGCAGTACTTC.

This clone was picked up one time. In DNA, the CDR3 is TGTGCCAGCAGCTTCCCTCGTGAGGGTGGGCACACTGAAGCTTTCTTT. As protein: CASSFPREGGHTEAFF. V gene TRBV7-9 combines with J gene TRBJ1-1; no clear D. Germline CDR1 is SEHNR and CDR2 is FQNEAQ (reference sequence). Trimming took 3 bases from V and 3 from J, leaving 17 bases between them. This CDR3 has 16 residues. The full variable domain, with the rest looked up from reference TRBV7-9 and TRBJ1-1, is DTGVSQNPRHKITKRGQNVTFRCDPISEHNRLYWYRQTLGQGPEFLTYFQNEAQLEKSRLLSDRFSAERPKGSFSTLEIQRTEQGDSAMYLCASSFPREGGHTEAFFGQGTRLTVV.

This chain connects TRBV4-1 to TRBJ2-1, with D uncertain. The germline V and J ends were trimmed by 3 bases and 11 bases, with 11 bases remaining between them. CDR3 size: 12 residues. Germline V gene lookup returns CDR1 MGHRA and CDR2 YSYEKL. CDR3 DNA: TGCGCCAGCAGCCAGTATGGTATCCAGCAGTTCTTC. Translated: CASSQYGIQQFF.

This rearrangement joins TRBV5-6 to TRBJ2-3; 16 bases agree with TRBD2. With 3 bases clipped from V and 4 bases from J, the junction kept 5 bases outside the gene matches. The CDR3 sequence is 17 residues long. Germline CDR1 is SGHDT and CDR2 is YYEEEE. This chain's CDR3 is CASSWPGLAGGADTQYF. CDR3 DNA: TGTGCCAGCAGCTGGCCGGGACTAGCGGGAGGGGCAGATACGCAGTATTTT.

The chain employs TRBV27 and TRBJ2-7, with 8 positions matching TRBD2. The germline gives CDR1 MNHEY, CDR2 SMNVEV (reference sequence). The CDR3 covers 15 residues. V shed 4 bases and J 2 bases; nucleotides not matched to a gene: 7. Here the CDR3 reads CASSSGLANPYEQYF. In DNA, the CDR3 is TGTGCCAGCAGTTCCGGACTAGCCAACCCCTACGAGCAGTACTTC.